The rows below give T cell receptor beta chains drawn from one sample of a study of cytotoxic CD8 clonotypes in ibrutinib-treated CLL. The assay was immunoSEQ multiplex PCR, and TCRdb's table has in-frame clones only and misses some. The data contain 130,000 to 150,000 clones, about four fifths of them seen just once; the ten biggest clones take up around 13%. The source was PBMCs, collected after 12 months of ibrutinib treatment. The receptors were sampled from a human donor with chronic lymphocytic leukemia. Both conserved end residues are part of each CDR3. The order of the fields is D gene, CDR3 length, V gene, clone size, J gene, CDR3 DNA, CDR3 protein. D genes are given only for firm matches. Size is stated for part of the rows, as once, few or many counts, or as a class when the clone is expanded.

d_gene: -; len: 12; v_gene: TRBV29-1; abundance: -; j_gene: TRBJ2-5; CDR3nt: TGCAGCGTTGCCCACGGCCAAGAGACCCAGTACTTC; CDR3aa: CSVAHGQETQYF
d_gene: -; len: 13; v_gene: TRBV6-4; abundance: -; j_gene: TRBJ2-5; CDR3nt: TGTGCCAGCAGTCGGGAGTCGCGAGAGACCCAGTACTTC; CDR3aa: CASSRESRETQYF
d_gene: -; len: 20; v_gene: TRBV21-1; abundance: -; j_gene: TRBJ2-6; CDR3nt: TGTGCCAGCAGCGGGAGGCGAGGGCCGGTCGAATTCTTCGGGGCCAACGTCCTGACTTTC; CDR3aa: CASSGRRGPVEFFGANVLTF
d_gene: -; len: 14; v_gene: TRBV5-6; abundance: -; j_gene: TRBJ2-5; CDR3nt: TGTGCCAGCAGCCTCAGGGTTTACTCGGAGACCCAGTACTTC; CDR3aa: CASSLRVYSETQYF
d_gene: -; len: 15; v_gene: TRBV29-1; abundance: -; j_gene: TRBJ1-1; CDR3nt: TGCAGCGTTGAAGGACATCCGGGATCGGGCACTGAAGCTTTCTTT; CDR3aa: CSVEGHPGSGTEAFF
d_gene: TRBD2; len: 13; v_gene: TRBV9; abundance: -; j_gene: TRBJ2-7; CDR3nt: TGTGCCAGCAGCCCTGGGAGGGGCTACGAGCAGTACTTC; CDR3aa: CASSPGRGYEQYF
d_gene: -; len: 16; v_gene: TRBV4-2; abundance: -; j_gene: TRBJ1-5; CDR3nt: TGTGCCAGCAGCCAAGGTACAGGAAATAGCAATCAGCCCCAGCATTTT; CDR3aa: CASSQGTGNSNQPQHF
d_gene: -; len: 14; v_gene: TRBV27; abundance: few; j_gene: TRBJ2-7; CDR3nt: TGTGCCAGCAGTATGACTAGGGGGAACTACGAGCAGTACTTC; CDR3aa: CASSMTRGNYEQYF
d_gene: -; len: 14; v_gene: TRBV19; abundance: once; j_gene: TRBJ2-1; CDR3nt: TGTGCCAGTAGTATAGTCAGCGTGCCCAATGAGCAGTTCTTC; CDR3aa: CASSIVSVPNEQFF
d_gene: -; len: 17; v_gene: TRBV27; abundance: -; j_gene: TRBJ2-3; CDR3nt: TGTGCCAGCAGTTTTTTCCCCTCCATCTCCGGGACAGATACGCAGTATTTT; CDR3aa: CASSFFPSISGTDTQYF
d_gene: TRBD2; len: 16; v_gene: TRBV18; abundance: -; j_gene: TRBJ2-2; CDR3nt: TGTGCCAGCTCATATATAGCGGGCGTTAACACCGGGGAGCTGTTTTTT; CDR3aa: CASSYIAGVNTGELFF
d_gene: TRBD2; len: 17; v_gene: TRBV25-1; abundance: -; j_gene: TRBJ2-3; CDR3nt: TGTGCCAGCAGTGACCCAAGGAGCGGGGCTAGCACAGATACGCAGTATTTT; CDR3aa: CASSDPRSGASTDTQYF
d_gene: -; len: 15; v_gene: TRBV6-5; abundance: -; j_gene: TRBJ1-1; CDR3nt: TGTGCCACCCAACCCGTTCGGCTTCGGGACACTGAAGCTTTCTTT; CDR3aa: CATQPVRLRDTEAFF
d_gene: TRBD1; len: 16; v_gene: TRBV28; abundance: -; j_gene: TRBJ1-4; CDR3nt: TGTGCCAGCAGTTTAGCCTGGACAGGACTTAATGAAAAACTGTTTTTT; CDR3aa: CASSLAWTGLNEKLFF
d_gene: TRBD1; len: 14; v_gene: TRBV27; abundance: -; j_gene: TRBJ2-7; CDR3nt: TGTGCCAGCTCTACAGCGGGACAGGGCTACGAGCAGTACTTC; CDR3aa: CASSTAGQGYEQYF
d_gene: TRBD1; len: 16; v_gene: TRBV11-3; abundance: once; j_gene: TRBJ2-3; CDR3nt: TGTGCCAGCAGTGAAAGGACAGGGGCTAGCACAGATACGCAGTATTTT; CDR3aa: CASSERTGASTDTQYF
d_gene: TRBD1; len: 15; v_gene: TRBV6-5; abundance: -; j_gene: TRBJ1-2; CDR3nt: TGTGCCAGCAGTTACTCTGGACAGGGGAACTATGGCTACACCTTC; CDR3aa: CASSYSGQGNYGYTF
d_gene: -; len: 14; v_gene: TRBV10-3; abundance: -; j_gene: TRBJ2-3; CDR3nt: TGTGCCATCAGTCGGGAACGGAGGACAGATACGCAGTATTTT; CDR3aa: CAISRERRTDTQYF
d_gene: -; len: 15; v_gene: TRBV29-1; abundance: -; j_gene: TRBJ2-1; CDR3nt: TGCAGCGTTGAATTGAGGGGGTCGACCTACAATGAGCAGTTCTTC; CDR3aa: CSVELRGSTYNEQFF
d_gene: TRBD2; len: 14; v_gene: TRBV7-2; abundance: -; j_gene: TRBJ2-5; CDR3nt: TGTGCCAGCAGCTTAGATCCGGGAGGGGAGACCCAGTACTTC; CDR3aa: CASSLDPGGETQYF
d_gene: -; len: 13; v_gene: TRBV28; abundance: -; j_gene: TRBJ2-1; CDR3nt: TGTGCCAGCATTGCGGCGGCCTACAATGAGCAGTTCTTC; CDR3aa: CASIAAAYNEQFF
d_gene: TRBD2; len: 17; v_gene: TRBV7-2; abundance: once; j_gene: TRBJ2-3; CDR3nt: TGTGCCAGCAGCTTAGATTTTGCGGGAGGGCCGTTAGATACGCAGTATTTT; CDR3aa: CASSLDFAGGPLDTQYF
d_gene: -; len: 18; v_gene: TRBV7-8; abundance: -; j_gene: TRBJ2-1; CDR3nt: TGTGCCAGCAGCTTAGTTATCGTACGTGCGGGAAGCTACAATGAGCAGTTCTTC; CDR3aa: CASSLVIVRAGSYNEQFF
d_gene: TRBD2; len: 17; v_gene: TRBV7-6; abundance: -; j_gene: TRBJ2-7; CDR3nt: TGTGCCAGCAGCTTAACCGAAGGGACTAGCGGGATTATAGAGCAGTACTTC; CDR3aa: CASSLTEGTSGIIEQYF
d_gene: TRBD2; len: 15; v_gene: TRBV28; abundance: -; j_gene: TRBJ2-7; CDR3nt: TGTGCCAGCAGTTTCCTCCTAGCGGCCTCCTACGAGCAGTACTTC; CDR3aa: CASSFLLAASYEQYF
d_gene: TRBD2; len: 15; v_gene: TRBV4-1; abundance: -; j_gene: TRBJ2-1; CDR3nt: TGCGCCAGCAGCCAAGTTGGTCTAGCGGGTTCGGAGCAGTTCTTC; CDR3aa: CASSQVGLAGSEQFF
d_gene: TRBD2; len: 15; v_gene: TRBV27; abundance: -; j_gene: TRBJ2-3; CDR3nt: TGTGCCAGCAGCCCTTATAGCTCGGGACTAGCGGGGGGTGACTTT; CDR3aa: CASSPYSSGLAGGDF
d_gene: -; len: 13; v_gene: TRBV18; abundance: -; j_gene: TRBJ2-5; CDR3nt: TGTGCCAGCTCACTGGGACAACAAGAGACCCAGTACTTC; CDR3aa: CASSLGQQETQYF
d_gene: -; len: 15; v_gene: TRBV2; abundance: -; j_gene: TRBJ1-4; CDR3nt: TGTGCCAGCAGTGAATTGGTCGGTACTCGGGAAAAACTGTTTTTT; CDR3aa: CASSELVGTREKLFF
d_gene: TRBD2; len: 16; v_gene: TRBV29-1; abundance: once; j_gene: TRBJ2-5; CDR3nt: TGCAGCGTTGACCTTTCGTGGACTAGCGGTGAAGAGACCCAGTACTTC; CDR3aa: CSVDLSWTSGEETQYF
d_gene: -; len: 15; v_gene: TRBV5-5; abundance: once; j_gene: TRBJ2-7; CDR3nt: TGTGCCAGCAGCTTGAATCCCGGCGCGTCCTACGAGCAGTACTTC; CDR3aa: CASSLNPGASYEQYF
d_gene: TRBD2; len: 14; v_gene: TRBV27; abundance: -; j_gene: TRBJ2-3; CDR3nt: TGTGCCAGCAGTTTTCTAGCGGGAGCAGATACGCAGTATTTT; CDR3aa: CASSFLAGADTQYF
d_gene: -; len: 13; v_gene: TRBV7-9; abundance: -; j_gene: TRBJ1-2; CDR3nt: TGTGCCAGCAGCCCGCAGGATTCGGGGGGCTACACCTTC; CDR3aa: CASSPQDSGGYTF
d_gene: -; len: 14; v_gene: TRBV30; abundance: -; j_gene: TRBJ1-1; CDR3nt: TGTGCCTGGAGTCCGGGACGGATGAACACTGAAGCTTTCTTT; CDR3aa: CAWSPGRMNTEAFF
d_gene: TRBD1; len: 18; v_gene: TRBV28; abundance: -; j_gene: TRBJ2-3; CDR3nt: TGTGCCAGCAGTTTATCGTCCCGACAGGGACCAAACACAGATACGCAGTATTTT; CDR3aa: CASSLSSRQGPNTDTQYF
d_gene: TRBD1; len: 15; v_gene: TRBV4-2; abundance: -; j_gene: TRBJ2-7; CDR3nt: TGTGCCAGCAGCCAGAGCACAGGGGTCGGCCTCGAGCAGTACTTC; CDR3aa: CASSQSTGVGLEQYF
d_gene: TRBD2; len: 14; v_gene: TRBV4-1; abundance: -; j_gene: TRBJ2-7; CDR3nt: TGCGCCAGCAGCCAAGTGCGGGAGGGCCCCGCGCAGTACTTC; CDR3aa: CASSQVREGPAQYF
d_gene: -; len: 12; v_gene: TRBV9; abundance: -; j_gene: TRBJ2-3; CDR3nt: TGTGCCAGCAGCGTTTCAGCTGATACGCAGTATTTT; CDR3aa: CASSVSADTQYF
d_gene: TRBD1; len: 15; v_gene: TRBV5-1; abundance: -; j_gene: TRBJ2-3; CDR3nt: TGCGCCAGCAGAAGACAGGGGATCCGCGCAGATACGCAGTATTTT; CDR3aa: CASRRQGIRADTQYF
d_gene: TRBD2; len: 17; v_gene: TRBV4-1; abundance: -; j_gene: TRBJ2-1; CDR3nt: TGCGCCAGCAGCCAACAACCGGGACTAGCGGCCTACAATGAGCAGTTCTTC; CDR3aa: CASSQQPGLAAYNEQFF
d_gene: TRBD2; len: 19; v_gene: TRBV10-3; abundance: -; j_gene: TRBJ2-3; CDR3nt: TGTGCCATCAGTGATATGGGACTAGCGGCAGAGTGGGCTACAGATACGCAGTATTTT; CDR3aa: CAISDMGLAAEWATDTQYF
d_gene: -; len: 14; v_gene: TRBV2; abundance: -; j_gene: TRBJ2-3; CDR3nt: TGTGCCAGCAGGGTAACCGGGACCGCAGATACGCAGTATTTT; CDR3aa: CASRVTGTADTQYF
d_gene: -; len: 15; v_gene: TRBV7-9; abundance: few; j_gene: TRBJ1-2; CDR3nt: TGTGCCAGCAGGTCGGACGGAACTTCTAACTATGGCTACACCTTC; CDR3aa: CASRSDGTSNYGYTF
d_gene: -; len: 17; v_gene: TRBV4-3; abundance: -; j_gene: TRBJ1-3; CDR3nt: TGCGCCAGCAGCCAAGATCTTCAGGGAGCGGCTGGAAACACCATATATTTT; CDR3aa: CASSQDLQGAAGNTIYF
d_gene: -; len: 15; v_gene: TRBV30; abundance: -; j_gene: TRBJ2-7; CDR3nt: TGTGCCTGGAGTGTTCTCGTAGGCCGCACCTACGAGCAGTACTTC; CDR3aa: CAWSVLVGRTYEQYF
d_gene: -; len: 13; v_gene: TRBV27; abundance: -; j_gene: TRBJ2-5; CDR3nt: TGTGCCAGCAGTTGGCAGGCTCAAGAGACCCAGTACTTC; CDR3aa: CASSWQAQETQYF
d_gene: -; len: 14; v_gene: TRBV6-6; abundance: -; j_gene: TRBJ1-1; CDR3nt: TGTGCCAGCAGTTACTCGGCAGGGACTCTTGAAGCTTTCTTT; CDR3aa: CASSYSAGTLEAFF
d_gene: TRBD1; len: 17; v_gene: TRBV11-2; abundance: -; j_gene: TRBJ2-7; CDR3nt: TGTGCCAGCAGCTCAGGACTGGGGACAGGGAGGGTCTACGAGCAGTACTTC; CDR3aa: CASSSGLGTGRVYEQYF
d_gene: TRBD1; len: 13; v_gene: TRBV25-1; abundance: few; j_gene: TRBJ2-7; CDR3nt: TGTGCCAGCAGACTACAGGGGGCTGGCGAGCAGTACTTC; CDR3aa: CASRLQGAGEQYF
d_gene: -; len: 14; v_gene: TRBV6-5; abundance: -; j_gene: TRBJ1-2; CDR3nt: TGTGCCAGCAGGATCCAGGGCCTTAACTATGGCTACACCTTC; CDR3aa: CASRIQGLNYGYTF
d_gene: -; len: 16; v_gene: TRBV12-5; abundance: -; j_gene: TRBJ2-2; CDR3nt: TGTGCTAGTGCCCTACCTCGGACCGGTAACACCGGGGAGCTGTTTTTT; CDR3aa: CASALPRTGNTGELFF